The rows below give T cell receptor beta chains drawn from one sample of a study of T-cell memory formation after mild COVID-19. TCRdb ran MiXCR on the 5' RACE reads and lists one entry per CDR3 protein. The sample has hundreds of thousands of distinct CDR3 sequences; around 27% are singletons. Sequenced sample: PBMCs or a T cell subset sorted from them (not recorded which). Receptors were obtained from an adult woman who had mild COVID-19 (a few samples of this study predate the infection). Cell type and time point are not known. The CDR3 runs from the conserved cysteine through the conserved F or W. A D gene is named only where the DNA matches it firmly. A row's size may be missing; if present it is once, few, many or a size class.

.,TRBV7-9,.,TRBJ1-2,TGTGCCAGCAGCTCAACCTGGGGCGGAACTTTCTATGGCTACACCTTC,CASSSTWGGTFYGYTF
TRBD2,TRBV7-9,.,TRBJ2-1,TGTGCCAGCCTCGGACTAGCGGCGTTGGATGAGCAGTTCTTC,CASLGLAALDEQFF
.,TRBV5-1,.,TRBJ2-7,TGCGCCAGCAGCTTGGATCCCAACGCCGCCTACGAGCAGTACTTC,CASSLDPNAAYEQYF
.,TRBV15,.,TRBJ1-4,TGTGCCACCAGCACGGGCGCAACTAATGAAAAACTGTTTTTT,CATSTGATNEKLFF
TRBD2,TRBV27,few,TRBJ2-1,TGTGCCAGCAGAGCGAGCGGGGGGGCCTACAATGAGCAGTTCTTC,CASRASGGAYNEQFF
TRBD2,TRBV7-6,.,TRBJ2-1,TGTGCCAGCAGCCCGGGGACGGGGGGGATCAATGAGCAGTTCTTC,CASSPGTGGINEQFF
.,TRBV7-2,.,TRBJ2-1,TGTGCCAGCAGCTTAGCGCGGGGACTCTACAATGAGCAGTTCTTC,CASSLARGLYNEQFF
.,TRBV20-1,.,TRBJ1-5,TGCAGTGCTTGGTACGGCAATCAGCCCCAGCATTTT,CSAWYGNQPQHF
TRBD1,TRBV10-3,.,TRBJ1-3,TGTGCCATCAGCGATGACAGGGTTGGAAACACCATATATTTT,CAISDDRVGNTIYF
TRBD1,TRBV5-4,.,TRBJ1-1,TGTGCCAGCAGCGGGGACAGGTGGGGTTGGGGTGAAGCTTTCTTT,CASSGDRWGWGEAFF
TRBD1,TRBV20-1,.,TRBJ1-2,TGCAGTGCTTATCCGGGACAGGGGAGTGGCCATGGCTACACCTTC,CSAYPGQGSGHGYTF
.,TRBV12-3/TRBV12-4,few,TRBJ2-5,TGTGCCAGCAGTTTAATGGGCAGCCAAGAGACCCAGTACTTC,CASSLMGSQETQYF
TRBD1,TRBV20-1,few,TRBJ2-3,TGCAGTGCTAGTATGGACAGGGCCGCATCAGATACGCAGTATTTT,CSASMDRAASDTQYF
TRBD2,TRBV19,few,TRBJ2-3,TGTGCCAGTAGTAACGCTCGGGGGACTAGCGGGCCCGCAGTGGCAGATACGCAGTATTTT,CASSNARGTSGPAVADTQYF
TRBD2,TRBV20-1,.,TRBJ2-3,TGCAGTGCTCTGGGGCTAGCGGGAGGACAACGGCGCACAGATACGCAGTATTTT,CSALGLAGGQRRTDTQYF
.,TRBV12-3/TRBV12-4,.,TRBJ2-1,TGTGCCAGCAGTTTGGAGACTCAGAATGAGCAGTTCTTC,CASSLETQNEQFF
TRBD2,TRBV5-1,.,TRBJ2-7,TGCGCCGGCAGCGGGGTGGGGGAAAGCGAGCAGTACTTC,CAGSGVGESEQYF
.,TRBV30,few,TRBJ1-2,TGTGCCTGGAGTGAAAACCAGGGTAGGGCTTATGGCTACACCTTC,CAWSENQGRAYGYTF
TRBD2,TRBV4-2,.,TRBJ2-5,TGTGCCAGCAGCCTTGGTCTAGCGGGGGAACCAGACCAGTACTTC,CASSLGLAGEPDQYF
.,TRBV12-3/TRBV12-4,.,TRBJ2-5,TGTGCCAGCAGTTCAGCTAAGGCTGTGGAGACCCAGTACTTC,CASSSAKAVETQYF
.,TRBV2,.,TRBJ1-6,TGTGCCAGCAGGATTTCAGGGGCGGCAAACTCACCCCTCCACTTT,CASRISGAANSPLHF
TRBD2,TRBV7-3,.,TRBJ2-1,TGTGCCAGCAGCTTAAGTGGGGGGGTCGACAATGAGCAGTTCTTC,CASSLSGGVDNEQFF
TRBD2,TRBV5-1,few,TRBJ2-7,TGCGCCAGCAGCCCGGTGGCTAGCGGGCCCTACGAGCAGTACTTC,CASSPVASGPYEQYF
TRBD1,TRBV29-1,.,TRBJ1-2,TGCAGCGTTGGGCAGGGGGGCTATGGCTACACCTTC,CSVGQGGYGYTF
TRBD2,TRBV24-1,few,TRBJ2-2,TGTGCCACCAGTGATTTCGCAAGAGCGGGGGCCACCGGGGAGCTGTTTTTT,CATSDFARAGATGELFF
TRBD1,TRBV12-3/TRBV12-4,.,TRBJ2-7,TGTGCCAGCAGTTCAGCCGGGACAGGGGTAAGGGAGCAGTACTTC,CASSSAGTGVREQYF
.,TRBV7-6,few,TRBJ2-1,TGTGCCAGCAGCTCCCCCAAAGGGGCCAACTACAATGAGCAGTTCTTC,CASSSPKGANYNEQFF
.,TRBV4-2,.,TRBJ2-1,TGTGCCAGCAGCCAAGGTTCCGATGAGCAGTTCTTC,CASSQGSDEQFF
TRBD1,TRBV3-1,few,TRBJ1-4,TGTGCCAGCAGCCGCAGGGGACAGGGGAATGAAAAACTGTTTTTT,CASSRRGQGNEKLFF
TRBD1,TRBV20-1,.,TRBJ2-2,TGCAGTGCTAGAGTTCGACAGGGAAAGACCGGGGAGCTGTTTTTT,CSARVRQGKTGELFF
TRBD1,TRBV5-1,.,TRBJ2-1,TGCGCCAGCAGCTTGGGGCTTGGGACAGGTTCCAATGAGCAGTTCTTC,CASSLGLGTGSNEQFF
TRBD1,TRBV5-1,.,TRBJ2-4,TGCGCCAGCAGCATCGGACAGGGAAATCTAGCCAAAAACATTCAGTACTTC,CASSIGQGNLAKNIQYF
TRBD1,TRBV20-1,few,TRBJ2-3,TGCAGTGCTAGAGTCCTCTTGATTACAGGGGCAACAGATACGCAGTATTTT,CSARVLLITGATDTQYF
TRBD1,TRBV11-2,.,TRBJ1-1,TGTGCCAGCAGCTTAGAGGGGGACAGGGAGGCTTTCTTT,CASSLEGDREAFF
.,TRBV30,.,TRBJ2-1,TGTGCCTGCCGGGAGCCTGTCTCCTACAATGAGCAGTTCTTC,CACREPVSYNEQFF
TRBD1,TRBV28,.,TRBJ2-7,TGTGCCAGCAGTTTTCCGACAGGGGGGGCCTACGAGCAGTACTTC,CASSFPTGGAYEQYF
.,TRBV9,.,TRBJ2-1,TGTGCCAGCAGCGTAGCGTTAGGGGACTCCCGCTCCTACAATGAGCAGTTCTTC,CASSVALGDSRSYNEQFF